This T cell receptor (beta chain) was found in a study of blood T cells in healthy people across ages. Alongside a J-beta primer mix, a sample-barcoded 5' primer served in a second PCR lasting about 7 to 12 cycles. From the 5' RACE reads, TCRdb called clonotypes with MiXCR, one entry per CDR3 protein. The data show about 1.8 million distinct CDR3 sequences, around half seen once. Trimming removed 3 bases from V and 8 bases from J, with 19 bases in between. The germline gives CDR1 MDHEN, CDR2 SYDVKM. The CDR3 loop spans 15 amino acids. The receptor was derived from a woman in her forties in good health. Material: blood. V is TRBV28 and J is TRBJ1-2, with a tentative D call TRBD1 (6 bases). CDR3 DNA: TGTGCCAGCAGTTTCTTGTCCTTTACAGGGATCGGCTACACCTTC. Residues: CASSFLSFTGIGYTF.